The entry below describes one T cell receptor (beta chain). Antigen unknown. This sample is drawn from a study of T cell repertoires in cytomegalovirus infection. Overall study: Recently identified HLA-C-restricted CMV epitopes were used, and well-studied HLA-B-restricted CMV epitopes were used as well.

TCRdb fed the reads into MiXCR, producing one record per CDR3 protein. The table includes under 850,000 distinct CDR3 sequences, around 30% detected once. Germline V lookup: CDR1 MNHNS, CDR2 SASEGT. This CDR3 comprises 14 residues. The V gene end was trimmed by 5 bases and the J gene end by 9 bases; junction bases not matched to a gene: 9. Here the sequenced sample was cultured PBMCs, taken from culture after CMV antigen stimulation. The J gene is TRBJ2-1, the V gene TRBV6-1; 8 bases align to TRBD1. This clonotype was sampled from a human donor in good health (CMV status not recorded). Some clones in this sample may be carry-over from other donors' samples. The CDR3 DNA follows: TGTGCCAGCAGTTGGACAGGGCTATCGACTGAGCAGTTCTTC. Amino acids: CASSWTGLSTEQFF.